The T cell receptor beta chain under discussion was sequenced for a study of cytomegalovirus exposure and HLA in healthy donors. Study-level findings and limits: In vitro checks showed that a few CMV-associated chains really do target CMV antigens.

Concerning this clone itself: Antigen specificity is unknown.

The CDR3 length is 13 residues. From germline, CDR1 is SGHAT and CDR2 FQNNGV. The V end was cut by 5 bases, the J end by 4 bases, with 11 bases between. The protocol was immunoSEQ multiplex PCR, while the TCRdb copy is restricted to in-frame clones and leaves out a portion. Of 160,000 or so clones listed, around 89% are singletons. Sequenced input: PBMCs. The receptor was derived from a man aged 18-30 years in good health and CMV-seronegative. This chain joins TRBV11-2 and TRBJ1-1; D gene uncertain. The CDR3 sequence: CASSRLAGTEAFF. The CDR3 DNA is TGTGCCAGCAGCCGACTGGCGGGCACTGAAGCTTTCTTT.